A single sample gave rise to the 17 T cell receptor beta chains below, sequenced in a study of early T cells in non-severe SARS-CoV-2 infection. TCRdb called the 5' RACE reads again in MiXCR, with one record for every CDR3 protein. The profile shows fewer than 55,000 distinct CDR3 sequences, roughly 6.1% of them singletons. The source was whole blood, collected at baseline. The source is an adult who was a healthcare worker with PCR-confirmed SARS-CoV-2 infection or an uninfected control (not recorded which).

The chain recombines TRBV13 with TRBJ1-1; a weak D match, TRBD1 (6 bases). V lost 5 bases to trimming and J lost 1 base, with 14 bases between them. The CDR3 totals 15 residues. Germline loops: CDR1 PRHDT, CDR2 FYEKMQ (reference sequence). In nucleotides, the CDR3 is TGTGCCAGCAGCAAGGGGGGGTCAGCGAACACTGAAGCTTTCTTT. This translates into CASSKGGSANTEAFF.

In this sample, this clonotype turned up many times. This chain links TRBV18 with TRBJ2-3; no firm D call. Germline CDR1 KGHSH, CDR2 LQKENI. Trimming pared 5 bases from V and 2 bases from J, leaving 8 bases between. This CDR3 is 13 amino acids long. The CDR3 DNA reads TGTGCCAGCTCAACGCGTATCACAGATACGCAGTATTTT. It translates to CASSTRITDTQYF.

This clonotype has ten or more counts. The gene calls are TRBV6-6 and TRBJ2-1; maybe TRBD2 (5 bases). The CDR3 consists of 13 residues. Trimming took 3 bases from V and 4 from J, leaving 7 bases between them. The germline CDR1 and CDR2 sequences are MNHNY and SVGAGI (reference sequence). CDR3 nucleotides: TGTGCCAGCAGTTATGAGCGGTACAATGAGCAGTTCTTC. Translated, it gives CASSYERYNEQFF.

This clonotype came up many times. V usage is TRBV12-3 or TRBV12-4 and J usage is TRBJ1-5; D gene unclear. V shed 7 bases and J shed 11 bases, with 15 bases lying between them. This CDR3 is 12 amino acids long. The CDR3 DNA sequence: TGTGCCAGCAAATCAGGCACCACGACCCAGCATTTT. It encodes CASKSGTTTQHF.

The gene calls are TRBV25-1 and TRBJ2-5; D is ambiguous. The CDR3 contains 16 residues. Trimming pared 3 bases from V and 2 bases from J, leaving 16 bases between. The germline V gene has CDR1 MGHDK and CDR2 SYGVNS. CDR3 bases: TGTGCCAGCAGTGAGCCCCGAGGTGGAGTACAAGAGACCCAGTACTTC. Translating gives CASSEPRGGVQETQYF.

This clonotype was counted only a few times. Relative to the germline gene, one junction end is altered; a read error may explain this. The chain employs TRBV5-4 and TRBJ2-5; unclear D gene. CDR1 is SGHNT and CDR2 is YYREEE in the germline V gene (reference sequence). The CDR3 consists of 14 residues. The CDR3, as DNA: TGTGCCAGCAGCTTAATTTCCAACCAAGTGACCCAGTACTTC. This sequence encodes CASSLISNQVTQYF. The full variable domain, completed using reference TRBV5-4 and TRBJ2-5, is ETGVTQSPTHLIKTRGQQVTLRCSSQSGHNTVSWYQQALGQGPQFIFQYYREEENGRGNFPPRFSGLQFPNYSSELNVNALELDDSALYLCASSLISNQVTQYFGPGTRLLVL.

This chain uses TRBV7-2 with TRBJ2-2, with TRBD2 matching 8 bases. The length of the CDR3 is 15 residues. Germline V gene lookup returns CDR1 SGHTA and CDR2 FQGNSA. V was pared by 5 bases and J by 1 base, with 3 bases of the junction left unmatched. The CDR3 DNA reads as TGTGCCAGCAGCAGTAGCGGGATGAACACCGGGGAGCTGTTTTTT. Amino acids: CASSSSGMNTGELFF.

The chain joins TRBV20-1 to TRBJ1-6; no clear D. This CDR3 has 13 residues. Trimming took 4 bases from V and 9 from J, leaving 13 bases between them. Germline CDR1 is DFQATT and CDR2 is SNEGSKA (reference sequence). CDR3 sequence: CSANPVRFSPLHF. CDR3 nucleotides: TGCAGTGCTAACCCGGTACGGTTTTCACCCCTCCACTTT.

This clonotype came up many times. The CDR3 DNA follows: TGTGCCAGCAGTTTCCAATCCTCTACTTCACCCCTCCACTTT. Amino acids: CASSFQSSTSPLHF. V gene TRBV27 combines with J gene TRBJ1-6, with D unresolved. V lost 3 bases, J lost 9 bases, and 12 bases lay in between. Germline CDR1 is MNHEY and CDR2 is SMNVEV (reference sequence). The length of the CDR3 is 14 residues.

The chain carries TRBV12-3 or TRBV12-4 and TRBJ1-5, with a tentative D call TRBD1 (5 bases). Between the trimmed V and J ends, which lost 3 bases and 3 bases, there was a span of 9 bases. This CDR3 is built from 14 residues. The CDR3 DNA sequence: TGTGCCAGCAGTTTCAGGGTGAACAATCAGCCCCAGCATTTT. This codes for CASSFRVNNQPQHF.

This clonotype showed up just a few times. The CDR3 coding sequence is TGTGCCAGCAGTCTCAGGGGCTCTGGGGCCAACGTCCTGACTTTC. Translated, it gives CASSLRGSGANVLTF. V gene TRBV5-5 combines with J gene TRBJ2-6, with D perhaps TRBD1 (6 bases). This CDR3 has 15 amino acids. Germline-derived CDR1 and CDR2 are SGHKS and YYEKEE (reference sequence). Trimming removed 5 bases at V and 0 bases at J, with 9 bases between.

In this sample, this clonotype turned up many times. The chain employs TRBV19 and TRBJ1-2; D ambiguous. The CDR3 loop spans 11 amino acids. V gave up 3 bases and J gave up 7 bases, with 6 bases separating them. CDR1 LNHDA and CDR2 SQIVND come from the germline V gene (reference sequence). The CDR3 region has the DNA TGTGCCAGTAGTATTCGGGCTGGCTACACCTTC. Translating it yields CASSIRAGYTF.

As to this clonotype: This may stem from a read error, because a much larger clone lies one nucleotide away. The chain carries TRBV7-2 and TRBJ2-7, with a possible D match to TRBD1 (6 bases). Germline assignment: CDR1 SGHTA and CDR2 FQGNSA. Trimming took off 8 bases at V and 9 bases at J, with 20 bases between the two ends. The CDR3 is 13 residues long. The DNA for the CDR3 is TGTGCCAGCTGCCAAACCGGGACAATCATGCAGTACTTC. It yields the protein CASCQTGTIMQYF.

The table lists this clonotype with many counts. This chain links TRBV20-1 with TRBJ2-4; 9 bases fit TRBD2. V lost 3 bases and J lost 1; bases outside the gene matches: 1. The germline V gene encodes CDR1 DFQATT and CDR2 SNEGSKA (reference sequence). This CDR3 comprises 14 residues. The CDR3 DNA sequence: TGCAGTGCTAGCGCGGGAGGGGCCAAAAACATTCAGTACTTC. This sequence encodes CSASAGGAKNIQYF.

This clonotype has a count of ten or more. The rearrangement joins TRBV13 to TRBJ2-5, with a weak D call TRBD2 (6 bases). Trimming took off 3 bases at V and 1 base at J, with 12 bases between the two ends. The CDR3 consists of 15 residues. CDR1 and CDR2 from the germline V gene are PRHDT and FYEKMQ (reference sequence). This chain's CDR3 is CASSFSGTPQETQYF. The DNA for the CDR3 is TGTGCCAGCAGCTTTTCCGGGACTCCCCAAGAGACCCAGTACTTC.

As regards this clonotype: A read error is possible here, since a much larger clone lies one base away. The chain is built from TRBV4-2 and TRBJ2-5, with 7 bases fitting TRBD2. CDR1 is LGHNA and CDR2 is YNFKEQ in the germline V gene. V shed 2 bases, J shed 5 bases, and the junction held 5 bases outside the gene matches. CDR3 length: 14 amino acids. CDR3 residues: CASSQRGVGETQYF. The CDR3 DNA reads as TGTGCCAGCAGCCAACGGGGGGTAGGGGAGACCCAGTACTTC.

The table lists this clonotype with a few counts. The CDR3, as DNA: TGTGCCAGCAGGGGAACAGGGTCTTTTAACACTGAAGCTTTCTTT. Its translation is CASRGTGSFNTEAFF. V and J are TRBV12-3 or TRBV12-4 and TRBJ1-1, with a tentative D call TRBD1 (6 bases). The CDR3 length is 15 residues. Trimming took off 6 bases at V and 2 bases at J, with 16 bases between the two ends.